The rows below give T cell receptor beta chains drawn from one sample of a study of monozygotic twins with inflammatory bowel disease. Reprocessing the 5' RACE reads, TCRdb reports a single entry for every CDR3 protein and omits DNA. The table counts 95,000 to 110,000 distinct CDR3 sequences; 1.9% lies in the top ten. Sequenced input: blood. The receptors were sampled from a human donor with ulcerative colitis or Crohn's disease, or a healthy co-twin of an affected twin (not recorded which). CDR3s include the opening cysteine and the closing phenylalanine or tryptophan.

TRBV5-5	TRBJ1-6	CASSLERTGRSPLHF
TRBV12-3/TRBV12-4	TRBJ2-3	CASSRDRGLTDTQYF
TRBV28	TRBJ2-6	CASSFPGANVLTF
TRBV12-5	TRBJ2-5	CASGNPKDGSETQYF
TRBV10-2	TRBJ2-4	CASSSENIQYF
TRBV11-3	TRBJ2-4	CASSLGQSVAKNIQYF
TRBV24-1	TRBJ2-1	CATSFTGYNEQFF
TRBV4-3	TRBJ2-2	CASSWRGNTGELFF
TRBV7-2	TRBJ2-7	CASSPRGRFYEQYF
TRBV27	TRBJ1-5	CASSGGGFFRSNQPQHF
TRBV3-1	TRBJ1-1	CASSPDWMNTEAFF
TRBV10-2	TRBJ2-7	CASRGGGSTYEQYF
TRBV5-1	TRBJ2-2	CASSLRTTGPGELFF
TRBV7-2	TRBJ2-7	CASSTWDSYEQYF
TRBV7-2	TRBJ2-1	CASSTYRVVDSYNEQFF
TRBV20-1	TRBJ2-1	CSARDKGRGTYNEQFF
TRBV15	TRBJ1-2	CATSRETANGYTF
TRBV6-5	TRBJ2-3	CASTRGHTQYF
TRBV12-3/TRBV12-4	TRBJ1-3	CASSWTNGNTIYF
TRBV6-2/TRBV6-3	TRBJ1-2	CASSYLTSNYGYTF
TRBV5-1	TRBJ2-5	CASSRATGSAETQYF
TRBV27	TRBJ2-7	CASSKDSSQDQYF
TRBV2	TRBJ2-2	CASTYRLAGGLTGELFF
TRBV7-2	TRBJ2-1	CASSPPGRGTTHKQFF
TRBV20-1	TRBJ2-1	CSARDEYTSGGPSYNGQFF
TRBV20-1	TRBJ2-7	CSARSPGPGGPVHEQYF
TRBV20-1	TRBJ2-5	CSASTSGETQYF
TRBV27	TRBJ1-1	CASSSGQGRAYNTEAFF